One and the same sample provided the 5 T cell receptor beta chains below, sequenced in a study of CD8+CD57+ T cells in acquired aplastic anemia. CDR3 and TCR beta VDJ profiling relied on genomic DNA as the template. TCRdb reanalysed the reads using MiXCR and keeps one entry per CDR3 protein. Among around 430,000 distinct CDR3 sequences listed, 25% to 40% were seen once. Individuals selected for sequencing had exhibited CD8+CD57+ cell expansion on flow cytometry. Sequenced material: sorted CD4+, CD8+, or CD8+CD57+ T cells (not recorded which) from PBMCs. Source of these receptors: a human donor with aplastic anemia.

V and J are TRBV20-1 and TRBJ1-1; 7 nucleotides line up with TRBD1. This CDR3 has 15 amino acids. V lost 4 bases, J lost 1 base, and 9 bases stayed unmatched. Germline V gene lookup returns CDR1 DFQATT and CDR2 SNEGSKA (reference sequence). In DNA, the CDR3 is TGCAGTGCTAAAGAAGGGACAGAGAGGAACACTGAAGCTTTCTTT. Protein: CSAKEGTERNTEAFF.

The chain links TRBV4-3 to TRBJ2-4; D unresolved. The CDR3 totals 13 residues. The V gene lost 0 bases and the J gene lost 15 bases, with 15 bases spanning the gap. Germline values: CDR1 LGHNA, CDR2 YSLEER. The CDR3 here is CASSQETDRVPYF. CDR3 nucleotides: TGCGCCAGCAGCCAAGAGACGGACCGCGTTCCGTACTTC.

The gene calls are TRBV25-1 and TRBJ1-4; D perhaps matches TRBD1 (6 bases). With 5 bases removed from V and 8 bases from J, the gap between germline ends came to 21 bases. The length of the CDR3 is 16 residues. The germline V gene encodes CDR1 MGHDK and CDR2 SYGVNS. The CDR3 bases are TGTGCCAGCAGTTTATCCTACGGGGGCAGCCCCGAAAAACTGTTTTTT. The encoded protein is CASSLSYGGSPEKLFF.

This clonotype was seen just once. V gene TRBV19 combines with J gene TRBJ1-6; TRBD1 matches at 7 bases. Trimming at V came to 6 bases and at J to 10 bases, leaving 9 bases not matched to a gene. The germline CDR1 and CDR2 sequences are LNHDA and SQIVND (reference sequence). The CDR3 length is 14 residues. CDR3 in DNA: TGTGCCAGTAGCCCTGGGGACAGAATATCACCCCTCCACTTT. It is translated as CASSPGDRISPLHF. Full variable domain (missing parts from reference TRBV19 and TRBJ1-6): DGGITQSPKYLFRKEGQNVTLSCEQNLNHDAMYWYRQDPGQGLRLIYYSQIVNDFQKGDIAEGYSVSREKKESFPLTVTSAQKNPTAFYLCASSPGDRISPLHFGNGTRLTVT.

A note on this clonotype: One base away lies a much larger clone, so this may be a sequencing read error. V is TRBV15 and J is TRBJ1-5; D is unresolved. V was pared by 5 bases and J by 4 bases, with 9 bases between. CDR3 length: 13 residues. In germline, CDR1 is LNHNV, CDR2 YYDKDF (reference sequence). Here the CDR3 DNA reads TGTGCCACCAGCGGCCAGGATAATCAGCCCCAGCATTTT. It encodes CATSGQDNQPQHF.